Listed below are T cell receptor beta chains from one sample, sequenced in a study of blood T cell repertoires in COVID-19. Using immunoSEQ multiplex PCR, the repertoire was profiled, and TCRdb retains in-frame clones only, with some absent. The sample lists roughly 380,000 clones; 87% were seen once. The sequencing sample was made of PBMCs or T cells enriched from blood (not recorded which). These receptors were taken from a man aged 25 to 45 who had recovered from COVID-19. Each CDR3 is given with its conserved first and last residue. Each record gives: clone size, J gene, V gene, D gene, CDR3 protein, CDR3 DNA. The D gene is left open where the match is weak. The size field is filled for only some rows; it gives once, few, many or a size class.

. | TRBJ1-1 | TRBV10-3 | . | CAISDMGHGTPTEAFF | TGTGCCATCAGCGATATGGGACACGGGACACCCACTGAAGCTTTCTTT
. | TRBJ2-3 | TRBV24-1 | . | CATSASAGPLDTQYF | TGTGCCACCAGTGCCTCTGCGGGGCCCCTAGATACGCAGTATTTT
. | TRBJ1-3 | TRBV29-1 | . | CSASEGANSGNTIYF | TGCAGCGCCTCAGAAGGGGCTAACTCTGGAAACACCATATATTTT
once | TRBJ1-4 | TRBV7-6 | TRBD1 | CASSLDRARYEEKLFF | TGTGCCAGCAGCTTGGACAGGGCCCGATACGAGGAAAAACTGTTTTTT
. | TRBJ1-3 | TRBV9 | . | CASSPGGRDTIYF | TGTGCCAGCAGCCCGGGGGGCCGAGACACCATATATTTT
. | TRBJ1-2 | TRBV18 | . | CASSPIGGAVYGYTF | TGTGCCAGCTCACCAATCGGGGGGGCGGTCTATGGCTACACCTTC
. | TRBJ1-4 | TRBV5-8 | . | CASSSTGIYNEKLFF | TGTGCCAGCAGTTCTACAGGGATTTATAATGAAAAACTGTTTTTT
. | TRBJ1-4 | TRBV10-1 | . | CATRGRADEKLFF | TGCGCCACCAGAGGCAGGGCGGATGAAAAACTGTTTTTT
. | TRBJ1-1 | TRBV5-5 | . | CASSLGANVNTEAFF | TGTGCCAGCAGCTTGGGGGCTAATGTGAACACTGAAGCTTTCTTT
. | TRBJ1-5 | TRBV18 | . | CASSPSNMLQGGQPQHF | TGTGCCAGCTCACCGAGCAATATGCTCCAGGGTGGTCAGCCCCAGCATTTT
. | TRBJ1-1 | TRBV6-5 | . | CASTLQVTEAFF | TGTGCCAGCACCTTACAGGTTACTGAAGCTTTCTTT
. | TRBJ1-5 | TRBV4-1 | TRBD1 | CASSQARGRIQPQHF | TGCGCCAGCAGCCAAGCCAGGGGGCGCATTCAGCCCCAGCATTTT
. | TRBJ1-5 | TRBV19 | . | CASSIVTFYSNQPQHF | TGTGCCAGTAGTATAGTTACGTTCTATAGCAATCAGCCCCAGCATTTT
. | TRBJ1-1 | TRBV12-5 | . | CASVRRGANTEAFF | TGTGCTAGTGTCCGGCGGGGGGCGAACACTGAAGCTTTCTTT
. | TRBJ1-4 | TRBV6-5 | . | CASSYSVGSEKLFF | TGTGCCAGCAGTTACTCTGTGGGGAGTGAAAAACTGTTTTTT
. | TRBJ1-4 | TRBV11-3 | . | CASSPGQKNNEKLFF | TGTGCCAGCAGCCCCGGACAAAAGAATAATGAAAAACTGTTTTTT
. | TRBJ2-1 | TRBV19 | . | CASSIPRDEQFF | TGTGCCAGTAGTATTCCGAGAGATGAGCAGTTCTTC
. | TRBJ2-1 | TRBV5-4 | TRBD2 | CASRGLAGDNEQFF | TGTGCCAGCAGAGGACTAGCGGGAGACAATGAGCAGTTCTTC
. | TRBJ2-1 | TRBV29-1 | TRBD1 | CSVEDRWGQNNEQFF | TGCAGCGTTGAAGATCGCTGGGGACAGAACAATGAGCAGTTCTTC
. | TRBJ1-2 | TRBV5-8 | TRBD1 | CASSFPGQGNYGYTF | TGTGCCAGCAGCTTCCCGGGACAGGGTAACTATGGCTACACCTTC